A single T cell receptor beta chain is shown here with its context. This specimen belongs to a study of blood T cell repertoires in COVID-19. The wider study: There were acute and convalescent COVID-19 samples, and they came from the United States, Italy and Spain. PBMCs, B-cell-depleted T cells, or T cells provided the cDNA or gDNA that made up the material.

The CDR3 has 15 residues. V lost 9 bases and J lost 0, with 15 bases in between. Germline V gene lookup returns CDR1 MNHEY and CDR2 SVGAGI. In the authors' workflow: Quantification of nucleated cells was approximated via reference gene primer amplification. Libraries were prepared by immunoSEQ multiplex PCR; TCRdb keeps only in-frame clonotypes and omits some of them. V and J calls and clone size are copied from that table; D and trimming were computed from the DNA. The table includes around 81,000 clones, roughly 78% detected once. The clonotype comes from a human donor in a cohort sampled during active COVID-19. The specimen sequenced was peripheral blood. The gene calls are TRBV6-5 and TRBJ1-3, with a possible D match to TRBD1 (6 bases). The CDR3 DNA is TGTGCCAGTACCCCAGGGGTCAACTCTGGAAACACCATATATTTT. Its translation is CASTPGVNSGNTIYF.